This T cell receptor (beta chain) was identified in a study of T-cell memory formation after mild COVID-19. Looking at the study overall: Across donors, TCR clusters were largely donor specific.

A few counts support this clonotype. V was cut by 4 bases and J by 1 base, with 13 bases left in between. Germline values: CDR1 SEHNR, CDR2 FQNEAQ (reference sequence). This CDR3 is 15 amino acids long. TCRdb used MiXCR to reprocess the 5' RACE reads, holding one entry per CDR3 protein. This table holds 250,000 to 350,000 distinct CDR3 sequences, approximately 16% found once. Sample: PBMCs or a T cell subset sorted from them (not recorded which). The TCR was taken from a man aged 18 to 30 who had mild COVID-19 (a few samples of this study predate the infection). Cell type and time point are not known. This chain connects TRBV7-9 to TRBJ1-1; D not certain. The CDR3 region has the DNA TGTGCCAGCAGCTCCAGTATGGTAAGGAACACTGAAGCTTTCTTT. It yields the protein CASSSSMVRNTEAFF.